A single sample gave rise to the 17 T cell receptor beta chains below, sequenced in a study of blood T cell repertoires in COVID-19. TCRdb keeps only in-frame clones here, not all; method: immunoSEQ multiplex PCR. The repertoire holds around 290,000 clones, approximately 90% seen once, with under 2.5% in the top ten. Sequenced sample: PBMCs or T cells enriched from blood (not recorded which). The origin of the receptors is a woman aged 55-70 years in a cohort exposed to, infected with or recovered from COVID-19 (not recorded which).

CDR3 region: CASSELVWQLQETQYF. DNA of the CDR3: TGTGCCAGCAGTGAACTAGTGTGGCAGCTACAAGAGACCCAGTACTTC. The chain is built from TRBV25-1 and TRBJ2-5; D gene unclear. The CDR3 runs to 16 residues. Trimming removed 2 bases from V and 2 bases from J, with 15 bases in between. In germline, CDR1 is MGHDK, CDR2 SYGVNS.

V usage is TRBV9 and J usage is TRBJ1-1; no clear D gene. CDR1 is SGDLS, CDR2 YYNGEE, per germline. This CDR3 has 14 amino acids. V was trimmed by 4 bases and J by 6 bases, leaving 16 bases between them. Here the CDR3 reads CASSPGGQTAEAFF. In DNA, the CDR3 is TGTGCCAGCAGCCCGGGCGGGCAGACCGCTGAAGCTTTCTTT.

The chain couples TRBV19 to TRBJ1-1; 7 positions agree with TRBD1. The CDR3 length is 13 residues. Per germline, CDR1 LNHDA and CDR2 SQIVND (reference sequence). Trimming took 3 bases from V and 7 from J; bases not matched to a gene: 5. Here the CDR3 DNA reads TGTGCCAGTAGTATGTCGAGGGACAGTGAAGCTTTCTTT. It specifies CASSMSRDSEAFF. Variable domain in full (rest from reference TRBV19 and TRBJ1-1): DGGITQSPKYLFRKEGQNVTLSCEQNLNHDAMYWYRQDPGQGLRLIYYSQIVNDFQKGDIAEGYSVSREKKESFPLTVTSAQKNPTAFYLCASSMSRDSEAFFGQGTRLTVV.

CDR3 in DNA: TGTGCCAGCTCACCACCGGGACAGGGGGGATTCTTC. Encoded protein: CASSPPGQGGFF. The V and J genes are TRBV18 and TRBJ2-1, with TRBD1 matching 11 bases. CDR1 is KGHSH and CDR2 is LQKENI in the germline V gene. CDR3 size: 12 residues. V shed 0 bases and J 16 bases; nucleotides not matched to a gene: 2. The full variable domain, in which reference TRBV18 and TRBJ2-1 provide the parts outside the CDR3, is NAGVMQNPRHLVRRRGQEARLRCSPMKGHSHVYWYRQLPEEGLKFMVYLQKENIIDESGMPKERFSAEFPKEGPSILRIQQVVRGDSAAYFCASSPPGQGGFFGPGTRLTVL.

V is TRBV28 and J is TRBJ1-4; weak D call: TRBD1 (5 bases). Trimming removed 6 bases from V and 5 bases from J, with 22 bases in between. CDR3 length: 17 residues. Per germline, CDR1 MDHEN and CDR2 SYDVKM. The DNA of the CDR3 is TGTGCCAGCAGCGAAAAAAAACGGGGGGATCTAAATGAAAAACTGTTTTTT. This sequence encodes CASSEKKRGDLNEKLFF.

V usage is TRBV2 and J usage is TRBJ1-2, with 9 bases identical to TRBD1. Germline-derived CDR1 and CDR2 are SNHLY and FYNNEI. Trimming took 6 bases from V and 2 from J; bases not matched to a gene: 13. The CDR3 spans 17 residues. The CDR3 region is CASRTSDRGLANYGYTF. Here the CDR3 DNA reads TGTGCCAGCAGGACTTCGGACAGGGGCCTGGCCAACTATGGCTACACCTTC.

J is TRBJ2-1 and V is TRBV11-3; 7 bases are shared with TRBD2. The germline V gene has CDR1 SGHNT and CDR2 YENEEA. This CDR3 is built from 17 residues. The junction had 13 bases not matched to a gene; V was cut back by 1 base and J by 7 bases. CDR3 bases: TGTGCCAGCAGCTTAGGGGTCAGGGCGGGGGAGGTGAATGAGCAGTTCTTC. Residues: CASSLGVRAGEVNEQFF.

The J gene is TRBJ1-1, the V gene TRBV9, with 9 positions matching TRBD1. V lost 4 bases, J lost 3 bases, and 10 bases stayed unmatched. CDR1 is SGDLS, CDR2 YYNGEE, per germline. The CDR3 sequence is 16 residues long. The CDR3 nucleotides are TGTGCCAGCAGCCCAGGGACAGGGAGGGGGTACACTGAAGCTTTCTTT. Encoded protein: CASSPGTGRGYTEAFF.

This chain joins TRBV4-3 and TRBJ1-4; a possible D gene is TRBD1 (6 bases). V was cut by 0 bases and J by 13 bases, with 27 bases left in between. The CDR3 contains 18 residues. From germline, CDR1 is LGHNA and CDR2 YSLEER. The DNA of the CDR3 is TGCGCCAGCAGCCAAGACGCTGAGGGGACAAGGAGTAGAAAAAGACTGTTTTTT. Its protein is CASSQDAEGTRSRKRLFF.

The genes are TRBV6-5 and TRBJ2-2; 7 bases are shared with TRBD1. Germline loops: CDR1 MNHEY, CDR2 SVGAGI. J lost 6 bases, V lost 8 bases, and 0 bases had no gene match. CDR3 size: 11 residues. The CDR3 loop reads CASQGAGELFF. The CDR3 bases are TGTGCCAGCCAGGGGGCCGGGGAGCTGTTTTTT.

This chain links TRBV30 with TRBJ2-7, with 12 positions matching TRBD1. Per germline, CDR1 GTSNPN and CDR2 SVGIG (reference sequence). This CDR3 spans 14 amino acids. V gave up 5 bases and J gave up 3 bases; unmatched junction bases: 5. The CDR3 region is CAWGTGGSIYEQYF. The DNA of the CDR3 is TGTGCCTGGGGGACAGGGGGCAGCATCTACGAGCAGTACTTC.

V and J are TRBV6-1 and TRBJ2-5; D possibly corresponds to TRBD1 (6 bases). CDR1 is MNHNS and CDR2 is SASEGT in the germline V gene. The CDR3 totals 15 residues. With 2 bases removed from V and 7 bases from J, the gap between germline ends came to 17 bases. This chain's CDR3 is CASSEQGRGIGTQYF. The CDR3, as DNA: TGTGCCAGCAGTGAACAAGGCAGGGGTATAGGGACCCAGTACTTC.

The rearrangement joins TRBV7-9 to TRBJ1-1; 10 bases map to TRBD1. The V gene end was trimmed by 5 bases and the J gene end by 5 bases; junction bases not matched to a gene: 8. Germline assignment: CDR1 SEHNR and CDR2 FQNEAQ (reference sequence). The CDR3 extends over 15 amino acids. In DNA form, the CDR3 reads TGTGCCAGCAGCCGAGGGACAGGGGAAAGGACTGAAGCTTTCTTT. Protein product: CASSRGTGERTEAFF.

CDR3 in amino acids: CSVSTSTRDSPLHF. DNA for the CDR3: TGCAGCGTTAGCACTTCTACCAGGGATTCACCCCTCCACTTT. The chain carries TRBV29-1 and TRBJ1-6; maybe TRBD1 (5 bases). Germline values: CDR1 SQVTM, CDR2 ANQGSEA. This CDR3 contains 14 residues. The V and J ends lost 5 bases and 8 bases respectively, with 16 bases between them.

This clone was seen a handful of times. This CDR3 is CASSSEDRFYEKLFF. Written as DNA, the CDR3 is TGCGCCAGCAGCAGCGAAGACAGATTTTATGAAAAACTGTTTTTT. This chain joins TRBV4-1 and TRBJ1-4; a weak D match, TRBD1 (5 bases). Trimming stripped 5 bases from V and 6 bases from J, with 16 bases between. CDR1 is MGHRA and CDR2 is YSYEKL in the germline V gene. The CDR3 spans 15 residues.

The rearrangement links TRBV18 to TRBJ2-7; tentatively, D is TRBD1 (5 bases). CDR3 length: 13 residues. Germline V gives CDR1 KGHSH, CDR2 LQKENI. V dropped 4 bases and J dropped 4 bases, with 11 bases sitting between them. The CDR3 loop reads CASSLARVYEQYF. The CDR3 DNA sequence: TGTGCCAGCTCACTGGCCAGGGTTTACGAGCAGTACTTC.

The chain recombines TRBV5-1 with TRBJ2-7; perhaps TRBD1 as D (6 bases). Per germline, CDR1 SGHRS and CDR2 YFSETQ. CDR3 length equals 13 residues. The V gene lost 0 bases and the J gene lost 6 bases, with 10 bases spanning the gap. For the CDR3, the DNA is TGCGCCAGCAGCTTGGACAGGGCGTTCGAGCAGTACTTC. This gives the protein CASSLDRAFEQYF.